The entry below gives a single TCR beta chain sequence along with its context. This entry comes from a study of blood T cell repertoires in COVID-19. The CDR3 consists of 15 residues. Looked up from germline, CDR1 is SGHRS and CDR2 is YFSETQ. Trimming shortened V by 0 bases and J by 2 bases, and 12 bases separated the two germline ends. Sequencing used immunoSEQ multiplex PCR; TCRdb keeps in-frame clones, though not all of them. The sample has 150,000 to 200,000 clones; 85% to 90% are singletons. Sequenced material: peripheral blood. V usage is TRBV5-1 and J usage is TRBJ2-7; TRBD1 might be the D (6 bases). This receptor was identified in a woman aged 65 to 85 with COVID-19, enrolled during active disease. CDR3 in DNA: TGCGCCAGCAGCTTGGCACAGGGTAGGACCTACGAGCAGTACTTC. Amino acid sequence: CASSLAQGRTYEQYF.